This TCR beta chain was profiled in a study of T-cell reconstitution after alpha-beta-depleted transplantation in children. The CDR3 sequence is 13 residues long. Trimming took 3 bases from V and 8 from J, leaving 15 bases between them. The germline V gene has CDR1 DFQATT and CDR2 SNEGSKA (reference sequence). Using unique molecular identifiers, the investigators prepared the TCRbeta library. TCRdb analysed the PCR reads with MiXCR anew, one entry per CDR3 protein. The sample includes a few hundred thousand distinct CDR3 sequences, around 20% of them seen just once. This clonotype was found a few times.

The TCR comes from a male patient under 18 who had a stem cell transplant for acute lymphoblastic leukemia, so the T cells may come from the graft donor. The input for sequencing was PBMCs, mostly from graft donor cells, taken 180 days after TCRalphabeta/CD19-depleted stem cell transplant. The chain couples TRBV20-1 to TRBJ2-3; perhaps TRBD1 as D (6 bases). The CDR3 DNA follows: TGCAGTGCTAGGGTCCTTGCACAGGGTACGCAGTATTTT. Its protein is CSARVLAQGTQYF.